This T cell receptor (beta chain) was recorded in a study of T-cell memory formation after mild COVID-19. Findings and caveats of the study: Those CD4+ clones that contracted were mainly in CM and EM (CD8+ ones in EMRA). CD4/CD8 balance held among clones contracting day 15 to 85, and later expanders leaned CD4+.

With respect to this clonotype: Its specificity is not known.

From germline, CDR1 is SGHTA and CDR2 FQGNSA. Trimming removed 5 bases from V and 4 bases from J, with 17 bases in between. The CDR3 is 16 amino acids. TCR alpha and TCR beta cDNA libraries carrying sample barcodes and UMIs came from 5'RACE with constant-segment primers. TCRdb used MiXCR to reprocess the 5' RACE reads, holding one entry per CDR3 protein. The sample has hundreds of thousands of distinct CDR3 sequences; approximately 15% are singletons. The chain employs TRBV7-2 and TRBJ1-4, with D possibly TRBD1 on 6 matching bases. This TCR came from a man aged 18 to 30 who had mild COVID-19 (a few samples of this study predate the infection). Cell type and time point are not known. The sample was PBMCs or a T cell subset sorted from them (not recorded which). The CDR3 sequence: CASSRNRGGGNEKLFF. CDR3 sequence (DNA): TGTGCCAGCAGCCGCAATCGAGGGGGTGGTAATGAAAAACTGTTTTTT.